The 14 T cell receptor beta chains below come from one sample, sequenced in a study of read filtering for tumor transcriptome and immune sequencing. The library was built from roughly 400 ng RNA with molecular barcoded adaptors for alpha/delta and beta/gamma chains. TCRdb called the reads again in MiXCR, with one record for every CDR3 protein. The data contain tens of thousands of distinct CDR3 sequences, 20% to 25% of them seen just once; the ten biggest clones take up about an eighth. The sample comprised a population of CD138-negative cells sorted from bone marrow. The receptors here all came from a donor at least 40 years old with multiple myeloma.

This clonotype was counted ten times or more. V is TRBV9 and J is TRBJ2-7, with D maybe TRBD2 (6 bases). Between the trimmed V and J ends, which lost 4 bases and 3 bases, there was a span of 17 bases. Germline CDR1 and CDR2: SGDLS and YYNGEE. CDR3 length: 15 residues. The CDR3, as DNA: TGTGCCAGCAGCCCGGGCAGTGGGGGGAGCTACGAGCAGTACTTC. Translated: CASSPGSGGSYEQYF.

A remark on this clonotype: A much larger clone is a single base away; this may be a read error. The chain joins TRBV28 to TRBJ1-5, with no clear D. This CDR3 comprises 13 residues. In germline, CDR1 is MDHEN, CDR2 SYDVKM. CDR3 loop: CTSSLFQNQPQHF. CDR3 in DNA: TGTACCAGCAGTTTATTCCAGAATCAGCCCCAGCATTTT.

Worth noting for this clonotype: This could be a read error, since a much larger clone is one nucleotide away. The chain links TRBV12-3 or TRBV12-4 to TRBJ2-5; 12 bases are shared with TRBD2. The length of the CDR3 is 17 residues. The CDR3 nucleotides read TGTGCCAGCAGTGAACTAGCGGGGGGAATGGGGCAAGAGGCCCAGTACTTC. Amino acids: CASSELAGGMGQEAQYF.

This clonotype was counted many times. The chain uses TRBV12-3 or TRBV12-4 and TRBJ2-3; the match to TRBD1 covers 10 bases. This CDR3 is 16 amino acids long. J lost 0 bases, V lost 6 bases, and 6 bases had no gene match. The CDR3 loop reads CASSRQGATSTDTQYF. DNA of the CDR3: TGTGCCAGCAGCCGACAGGGGGCTACTAGCACAGATACGCAGTATTTT.

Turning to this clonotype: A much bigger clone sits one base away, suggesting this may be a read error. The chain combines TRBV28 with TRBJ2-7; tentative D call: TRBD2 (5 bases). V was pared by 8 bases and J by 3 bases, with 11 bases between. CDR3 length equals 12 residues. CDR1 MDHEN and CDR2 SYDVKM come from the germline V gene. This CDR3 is CASGYGIYEQYF. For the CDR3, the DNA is TGTGCCAGCGGTTACGGGATCTACGAGCAGTACTTC. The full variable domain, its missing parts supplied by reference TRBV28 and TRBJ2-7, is DVKVTQSSRYLVKRTGEKVFLECVQDMDHENMFWYRQDPGLGLRLIYFSYDVKMKEKGDIPEGYSVSREKKERFSLILESASTNQTSMYLCASGYGIYEQYFGPGTRLTVT.

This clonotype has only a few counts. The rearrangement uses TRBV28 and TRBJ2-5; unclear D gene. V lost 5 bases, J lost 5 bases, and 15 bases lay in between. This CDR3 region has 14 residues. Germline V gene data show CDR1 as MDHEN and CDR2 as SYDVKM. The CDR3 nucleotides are TGTGCCAGCAGTCAGCGAGCCCGAGACGAGACCCAGTACTTC. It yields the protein CASSQRARDETQYF.

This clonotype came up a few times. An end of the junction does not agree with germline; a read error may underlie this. CDR3 DNA: TGTGCCATCGGTGATACGCAGTATTTT. Translating it yields CAIGDTQYF. This chain connects TRBV10-3 to TRBJ2-3; D gene uncertain. Germline V lookup: CDR1 ENHRY, CDR2 SYGVKD. The CDR3 sequence is 9 residues long.

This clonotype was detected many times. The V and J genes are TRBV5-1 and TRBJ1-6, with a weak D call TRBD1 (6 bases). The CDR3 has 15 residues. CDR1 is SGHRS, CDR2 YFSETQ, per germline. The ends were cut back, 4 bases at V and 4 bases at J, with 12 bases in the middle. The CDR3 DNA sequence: TGCGCCAGCAGCGTCAGGGGAGAGTATAATTCACCCCTCCACTTT. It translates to CASSVRGEYNSPLHF.

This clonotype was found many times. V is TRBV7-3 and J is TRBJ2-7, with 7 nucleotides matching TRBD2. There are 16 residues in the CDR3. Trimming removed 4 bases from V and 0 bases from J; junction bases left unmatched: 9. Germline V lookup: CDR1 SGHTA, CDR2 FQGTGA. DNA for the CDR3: TGTGCCAGCAGCTCCCGGACTAGTTTCGTCTCCTACGAGCAGTACTTC. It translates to CASSSRTSFVSYEQYF.

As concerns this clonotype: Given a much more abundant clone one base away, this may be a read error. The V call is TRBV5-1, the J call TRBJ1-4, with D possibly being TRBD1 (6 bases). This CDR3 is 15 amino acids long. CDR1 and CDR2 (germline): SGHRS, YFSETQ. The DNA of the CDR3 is TGTGTCAGCAGCTTGGGGGACACAGGGACGGGGAAACTGTTTTTT. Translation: CVSSLGDTGTGKLFF.

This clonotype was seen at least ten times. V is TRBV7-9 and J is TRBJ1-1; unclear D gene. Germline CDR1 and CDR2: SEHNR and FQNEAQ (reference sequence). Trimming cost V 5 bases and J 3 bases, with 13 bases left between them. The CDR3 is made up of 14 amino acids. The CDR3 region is CASSRTAGHTEAFF. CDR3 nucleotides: TGTGCCAGCAGCAGGACGGCCGGGCACACTGAAGCTTTCTTT.

CDR3 DNA: TGTGCCAGCAGCCAACTCCGCACGGGTAGCTACACCTTC. This translates into CASSQLRTGSYTF. This chain links TRBV14 with TRBJ1-2; D unclear. The V end was cut by 2 bases, the J end by 9 bases, with 13 bases between. Germline V gives CDR1 SGHDN, CDR2 FVKESK. This CDR3 comprises 13 residues.

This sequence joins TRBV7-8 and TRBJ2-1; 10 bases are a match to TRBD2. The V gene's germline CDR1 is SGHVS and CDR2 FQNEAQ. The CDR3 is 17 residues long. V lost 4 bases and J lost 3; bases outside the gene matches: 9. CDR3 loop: CASSSRLAGVNYNEQFF. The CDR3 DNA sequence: TGTGCCAGCAGCTCTCGTCTAGCGGGGGTAAACTACAATGAGCAGTTCTTC.

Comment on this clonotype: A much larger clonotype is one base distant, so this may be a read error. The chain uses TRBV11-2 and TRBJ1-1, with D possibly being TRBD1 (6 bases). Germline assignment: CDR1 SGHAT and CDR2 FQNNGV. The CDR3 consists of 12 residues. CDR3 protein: CASEGTNTESFF. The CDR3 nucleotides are TGTGCCAGCGAAGGGACAAACACTGAATCTTTCTTT.